This T cell receptor beta chain was retrieved from a study of blood T cell repertoires in COVID-19 (dated by TCRdb to about 2020). For context, the study as a whole: Samples covering the acute and convalescent phases of COVID-19 were provided by collaborators in the United States, Italy and Spain. Where available, HLA class I and class II types were obtained from metadata supplied by the sample provider rather than from assay-based typing. The samples were drawn from the first 160 participants of the ongoing ImmuneRACE study and from 1,254 subjects provided by 6 global collaborators. Sample metadata almost always included a de-identified subject ID, COVID-19 status, age in years and sex. The repertoires were released in a freely available public database intended as a resource for research on the immune response to SARS-CoV-2. The material from the prospective study consisted of cDNA or gDNA derived from T cells, B-cell-depleted T cells, or PBMCs. Subjects who had been exposed to COVID-19, were actively infected with it, or had recovered from it provided the deeply sampled blood TCRbeta repertoires that made up the dataset. Overall study outcomes, separate from this receptor: Clinical and demographic metadata were provided uncurated, with the amount varying by source and participant.

A second Seattle source provided samples from volunteer blood donors who had recovered from COVID-19. Whole blood was collected in K2EDTA tubes by collaborating institutions according to the institutions' own protocols. For TCRbeta analysis, collaborators shipped samples as frozen whole blood, isolated PBMCs, or DNA extracted from either of those sample types. As concerns this clone: No antigen is known for it. One base away there is no much larger clone; base qualities are not given.

TCRbeta CDR3 regions were amplified from genomic DNA using the immunoSEQ Assay, a bias-controlled multiplex PCR. Per the original workflow: The number of nucleated cells in each sample was estimated by amplification of reference gene primers within the assay. Sequence reads were collapsed and filtered to measure the absolute abundance of every unique TCRbeta CDR3 rearrangement. Productive Simpson clonality was computed per sample as the square root of Simpson's diversity index over productive rearrangements. TCRdb limited this immuneACCESS table to in-frame rearrangements with V and J called. A share of clones is missing; checked studies link under half to unresolved V genes, and the rest is unexplained. Clonal size and the V and J genes are those of that table, whereas D and trimming came from the DNA. This sample gives approximately 300,000 clones in total; more than 70% of them show up just once. Around 6.6% of the sample goes to the ten largest clones.

The germline V gene (reference sequence) yields MNHEY for CDR1 and SMNVEV for CDR2. Including cysteine and phenylalanine, the CDR3 has 16 amino acids. Only the CDR3 part of the read is kept: 48 bases, read in frame from the first base. Trimming costs V 4 bases and J 2 bases, and their ends lie 15 bases apart. Sample: peripheral blood. Here the chain combines TRBV27 and TRBJ2-1, and perhaps TRBD2 as D gene, on 6 matching bases. The TCR sequence derives from a man aged 18 to 29 who had recovered from COVID-19. The CDR3 sequence is CASSSPLRGTYNEQFF. The nucleotide sequence is given as TGTGCCAGCAGTTCCCCCCTGCGGGGTACCTACAATGAGCAGTTCTTC.